Listed below are T cell receptor beta chains from one sample, sequenced in a study of vaccination and CD4 T cells after COVID-19. These receptors have no known antigen. TCRdb recomputed calls from the PCR reads with MiXCR, one row per CDR3 protein. The sample carries more than 20,000 distinct CDR3 sequences, around 40% recorded once. This specimen was CD4+ T cells from blood, cultured in vitro, taken about 7 months after SARS-CoV-2 vaccination. The receptor source for this set is a human donor who had recovered from COVID-19. CDR3s include the opening cysteine and the closing phenylalanine or tryptophan. A D gene is named only where the DNA matches it firmly. Only some rows state a clone size, as once, few, many or a class for expanded clones.

v_call	clone_size	d_call	j_call	cdr3_nt	cdr3_aa
TRBV27	NA	TRBD2	TRBJ2-7	TGTGCCAGCAGTTCCGGACTAGCGGATGGATACGAGCAGTACTTC	CASSSGLADGYEQYF
TRBV28	NA	TRBD2	TRBJ2-2	TGTGCCATCAGCGGGAGGCCGAACACCGGGGAGCTGTTTTTT	CAISGRPNTGELFF
TRBV19	NA	NA	TRBJ2-6	TGTGCCAGTAGTATAAGCTCTGGGGCCAACGTCCTGACTTTC	CASSISSGANVLTF
TRBV6-1	few	NA	TRBJ1-5	TGTGCCAGCAGTCAGGGTCAGGGTTTCCAGCCCCAGCATTTT	CASSQGQGFQPQHF
TRBV20-1	NA	NA	TRBJ1-6	TGCAGTGCTAGAGTCGGTAATTCACCCCTCCACTTT	CSARVGNSPLHF
TRBV20-1	few	TRBD2	TRBJ2-1	TGCAGTGCTAGAGACCCTAGCGGGAGCTCCTACAATGAGCAGTTCTTC	CSARDPSGSSYNEQFF
TRBV6-5	NA	TRBD2	TRBJ2-3	TGTGCCAGCAGTTTCAGCGGGAGAGGCACAGATACGCAGTATTTT	CASSFSGRGTDTQYF
TRBV11-2	few	TRBD1	TRBJ1-1	TGTGCCAGCAGCTTAGGACAGGGTCGTGGAGCTTTCTTT	CASSLGQGRGAFF
TRBV6-5	NA	NA	TRBJ2-4	TGTGCCAGCAGTTTGGACAGAGACAGGATTCAGTACTTC	CASSLDRDRIQYF
TRBV20-1	few	NA	TRBJ1-2	TGCAGTGCTAGACAGGAAACCTCCTATGGCTACACCTTC	CSARQETSYGYTF
TRBV20-1	NA	NA	TRBJ2-1	TGCAGTGCGAAACGAAGCAGCTCCTACAATGAGCAGTTCTTC	CSAKRSSSYNEQFF
TRBV20-1	NA	TRBD1	TRBJ2-5	TGCAGTGCTAGAGGCGAAGGGGGCACAGAGACCCAGTACTTC	CSARGEGGTETQYF
TRBV20-1	few	TRBD1	TRBJ1-5	TGCAGTGCTAGATTCCCCCGGGGACAGCTAAATCAGCCCCAGCATTTT	CSARFPRGQLNQPQHF
TRBV20-1	few	TRBD1	TRBJ1-5	TGCAGTGCTTCCCCGGGACAGGGGCATCAGCCCCAGCATTTT	CSASPGQGHQPQHF
TRBV20-1	NA	TRBD2	TRBJ2-3	TGCAGTGCTAGGTCGGGAGGCACTAGCACAGATACGCAGTATTTT	CSARSGGTSTDTQYF
TRBV6-5	NA	NA	TRBJ2-2	TGTGCCAGCAGTTATAGGACAGTCACCGGGGAGCTGTTTTTT	CASSYRTVTGELFF
TRBV5-1	NA	NA	TRBJ2-3	TGCGCCAACCCTAATACGCAGTATTTT	CANPNTQYF
TRBV6-1	NA	NA	TRBJ2-7	TGTGCCAGCAAGAGGGCGGAGGGATTCTACGAGCAGTACTTC	CASKRAEGFYEQYF
TRBV20-1	few	NA	TRBJ2-5	TGCAGTGCTAAACTGACAGAGACCCAGTACTTC	CSAKLTETQYF
TRBV5-1	NA	NA	TRBJ2-5	TGCGCCAGCAGCCGACAGGAAGAGACCCAGTACTTC	CASSRQEETQYF
TRBV12-3/TRBV12-4	once	NA	TRBJ2-5	TGTGCCAGCAGGCGACTTTGGGGAGAGACCCAGTACTTC	CASRRLWGETQYF
TRBV19	NA	NA	TRBJ2-5	TGTGCCAGTAGTACCTCAAAAGAGACCCAGTACTTC	CASSTSKETQYF
TRBV27	few	TRBD1	TRBJ2-7	TGTGCCAGCAGTCCGGGACAGGTTATGGTCGAGCAGTACTTC	CASSPGQVMVEQYF
TRBV7-9	NA	NA	TRBJ2-4	TGTGCCAGCAGCTTAGGAGGGGGAAATCAGTACTTC	CASSLGGGNQYF
TRBV20-1	few	TRBD2	TRBJ2-3	TGCAGTGCTAGAGGCCTGGTAGCGGGTTGGCAAGCAGATACGCAGTATTTT	CSARGLVAGWQADTQYF
TRBV6-2/TRBV6-3	once	NA	TRBJ2-3	TGTGCCAGCAGTTACTCGAAAACAGATACGCAGTATTTT	CASSYSKTDTQYF
TRBV7-7	few	NA	TRBJ2-3	TGTGCCAGCTCCCCAGGCACAGATACGCAGTATTTT	CASSPGTDTQYF
TRBV15	NA	NA	TRBJ2-7	TGTGCCACCAGCAGAGGACCGGTCAGCTCCTACGAGCAGTACTTC	CATSRGPVSSYEQYF
TRBV15	NA	TRBD1	TRBJ2-4	TGTGCCACCAGCAGAGCACAGGGGGCGATACGGTCCATTCAGTACTTC	CATSRAQGAIRSIQYF
TRBV4-1	NA	NA	TRBJ1-1	TGCGCCAGCAGCCAAGAGTCTGGGTCGGCTGAAGCTTTCTTT	CASSQESGSAEAFF
TRBV24-1	NA	NA	TRBJ2-3	TGTGCCACCAGCCGGGACGGTGCCACAGATACGCAGTATTTT	CATSRDGATDTQYF
TRBV20-1	few	TRBD2	TRBJ2-5	TGCAGTGCTAGGGGCGGTCCGGGAGGACAAGAGACCCAGTACTTC	CSARGGPGGQETQYF
TRBV6-5	NA	NA	TRBJ1-1	TGTGCCAGCAGTTACACGGGACGGATGAACACTGAAGCTTTCTTT	CASSYTGRMNTEAFF
TRBV6-6	NA	NA	TRBJ1-1	TGTGCCAGCAGTTACGGACGCGGCAGGGGAAACACTGAAGCTTTCTTT	CASSYGRGRGNTEAFF
TRBV4-1	NA	TRBD2	TRBJ2-5	TGCGCCAGCAGCCTGGGACTAGCGGAGACCCAGTACTTC	CASSLGLAETQYF
TRBV19	NA	NA	TRBJ1-6	TGTGCCAGTACCAAGGACAGAACTTCACCCCTCCACTTT	CASTKDRTSPLHF
TRBV20-1	NA	TRBD2	TRBJ2-7	TGCAGTGCACAAGCGGGAGGCTTGTACGAGCAGTACTTC	CSAQAGGLYEQYF
TRBV20-1	NA	TRBD1	TRBJ1-1	TGCAGTGCTAGTCAACAGGGGGCTGAAGCTTTCTTT	CSASQQGAEAFF
TRBV20-1	NA	TRBD2	TRBJ2-2	TGCAGTGCTAGACCGGGACTAGCGGGAACGCTGGGGACCGGGGAGCTGTTTTTT	CSARPGLAGTLGTGELFF
TRBV5-1	NA	TRBD1	TRBJ1-6	TGCGCCAGCAGACACGACAGGGGTGGCTCACCCCTCCACTTT	CASRHDRGGSPLHF